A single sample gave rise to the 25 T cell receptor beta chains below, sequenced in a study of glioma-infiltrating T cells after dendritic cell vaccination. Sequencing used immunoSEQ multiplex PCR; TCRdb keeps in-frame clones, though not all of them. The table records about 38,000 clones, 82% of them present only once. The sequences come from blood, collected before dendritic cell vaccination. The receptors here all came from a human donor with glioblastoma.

The CDR3 sequence is CASSFTPRGWDYGYTF. CDR3 nucleotides: TGTGCCAGCAGCTTTACCCCCAGGGGCTGGGACTATGGCTACACCTTC. The chain couples TRBV11-2 to TRBJ1-2; tentative D call: TRBD1 (6 bases). CDR1 SGHAT and CDR2 FQNNGV come from the germline V gene. CDR3 length: 16 amino acids. The V end lost 3 bases, the J end lost 3 bases, and 17 bases lay between the germline ends.

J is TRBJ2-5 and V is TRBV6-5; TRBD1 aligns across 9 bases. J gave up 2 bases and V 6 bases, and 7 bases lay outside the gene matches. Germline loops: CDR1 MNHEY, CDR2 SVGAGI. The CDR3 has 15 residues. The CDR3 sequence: CASSKGQGAQETQYF. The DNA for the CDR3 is TGTGCCAGCAGCAAGGGACAGGGAGCACAAGAGACCCAGTACTTC.

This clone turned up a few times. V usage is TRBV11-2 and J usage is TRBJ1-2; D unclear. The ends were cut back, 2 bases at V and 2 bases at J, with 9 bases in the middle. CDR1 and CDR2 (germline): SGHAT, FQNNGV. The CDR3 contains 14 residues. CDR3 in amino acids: CASSLTLTNYGYTF. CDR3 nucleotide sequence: TGTGCCAGCAGCTTAACCCTCACAAACTATGGCTACACCTTC.

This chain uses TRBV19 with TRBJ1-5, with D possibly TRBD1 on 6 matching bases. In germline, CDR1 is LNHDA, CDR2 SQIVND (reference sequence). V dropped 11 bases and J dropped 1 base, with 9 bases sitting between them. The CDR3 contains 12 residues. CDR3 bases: TGTGCCGGGGGGGCCAGCAATCAGCCCCAGCATTTT. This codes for CAGGASNQPQHF. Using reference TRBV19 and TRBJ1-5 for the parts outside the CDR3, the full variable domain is DGGITQSPKYLFRKEGQNVTLSCEQNLNHDAMYWYRQDPGQGLRLIYYSQIVNDFQKGDIAEGYSVSREKKESFPLTVTSAQKNPTAFYLCAGGASNQPQHFGDGTRLSIL.

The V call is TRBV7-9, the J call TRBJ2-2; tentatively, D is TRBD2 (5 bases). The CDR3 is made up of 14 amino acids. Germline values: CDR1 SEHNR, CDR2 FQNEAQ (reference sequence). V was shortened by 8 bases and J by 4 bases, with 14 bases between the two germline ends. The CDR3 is CASQRGLPTGELFF. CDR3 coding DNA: TGTGCCAGCCAGCGTGGACTTCCCACCGGGGAGCTGTTTTTT.

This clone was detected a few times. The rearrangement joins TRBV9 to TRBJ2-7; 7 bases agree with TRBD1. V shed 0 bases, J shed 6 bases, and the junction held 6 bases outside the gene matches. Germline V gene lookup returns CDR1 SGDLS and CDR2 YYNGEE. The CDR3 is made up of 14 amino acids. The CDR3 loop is CASSVGDSRTEQYF. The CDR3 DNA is TGTGCCAGCAGCGTAGGGGACAGCCGTACCGAGCAGTACTTC.

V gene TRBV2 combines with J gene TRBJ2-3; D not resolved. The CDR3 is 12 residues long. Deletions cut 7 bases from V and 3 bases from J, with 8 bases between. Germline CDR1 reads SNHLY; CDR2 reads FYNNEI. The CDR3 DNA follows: TGTGCCAGCACCGATGAGACAGATACGCAGTATTTT. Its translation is CASTDETDTQYF.

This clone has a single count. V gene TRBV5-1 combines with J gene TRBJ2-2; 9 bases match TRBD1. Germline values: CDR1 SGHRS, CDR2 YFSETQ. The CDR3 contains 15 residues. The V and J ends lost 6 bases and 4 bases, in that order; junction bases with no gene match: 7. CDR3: CASISGTGRTGELFF. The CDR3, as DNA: TGCGCCAGCATCTCCGGGACAGGGCGCACCGGGGAGCTGTTTTTT.

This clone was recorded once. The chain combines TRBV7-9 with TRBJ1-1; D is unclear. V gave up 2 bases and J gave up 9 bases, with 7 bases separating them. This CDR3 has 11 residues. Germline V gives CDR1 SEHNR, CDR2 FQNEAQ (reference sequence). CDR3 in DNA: TGTGCCAGCAGCTTACAGGCCCAAGCTTTCTTT. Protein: CASSLQAQAFF.

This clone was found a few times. CDR3 in amino acids: CASSQEIRGRDYGYTF. In DNA, the CDR3 is TGCGCCAGCAGCCAAGAAATCAGGGGGCGCGACTATGGCTACACCTTC. V gene TRBV4-1 combines with J gene TRBJ1-2; TRBD1 matches 8 bases. The V gene end was trimmed by 0 bases and the J gene end by 3 bases; junction bases not matched to a gene: 6. This CDR3 is built from 16 residues. From germline, CDR1 is MGHRA and CDR2 YSYEKL.

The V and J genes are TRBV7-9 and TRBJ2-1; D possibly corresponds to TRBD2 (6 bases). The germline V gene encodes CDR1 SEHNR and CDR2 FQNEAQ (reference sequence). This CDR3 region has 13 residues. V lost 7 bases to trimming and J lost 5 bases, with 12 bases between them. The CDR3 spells CASIKAGNNEQFF. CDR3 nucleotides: TGTGCCAGCATAAAGGCGGGGAACAATGAGCAGTTCTTC.

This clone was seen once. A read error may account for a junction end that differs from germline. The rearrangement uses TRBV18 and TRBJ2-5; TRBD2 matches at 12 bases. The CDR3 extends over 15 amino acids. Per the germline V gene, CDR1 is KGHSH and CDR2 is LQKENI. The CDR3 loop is CASPPTSGGQETQYF. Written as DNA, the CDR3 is TGTGCCAGCCCACCGACTAGCGGGGGACAAGAGACCCAGTACTTC.

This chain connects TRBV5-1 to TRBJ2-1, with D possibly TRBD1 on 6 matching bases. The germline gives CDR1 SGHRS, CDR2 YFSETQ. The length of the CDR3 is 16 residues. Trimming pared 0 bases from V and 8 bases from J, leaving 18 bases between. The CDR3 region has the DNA TGCGCCAGCAGCTTGGCCGGACAGATTGAGAATTATGAGCAGTTCTTC. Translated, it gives CASSLAGQIENYEQFF.

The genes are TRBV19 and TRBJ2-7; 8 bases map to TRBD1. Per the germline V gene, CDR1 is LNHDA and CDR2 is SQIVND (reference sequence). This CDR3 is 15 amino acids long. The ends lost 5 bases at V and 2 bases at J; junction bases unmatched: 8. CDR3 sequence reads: CASSPGQGGAYEQYF. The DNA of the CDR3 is TGTGCCAGTAGTCCAGGACAGGGTGGCGCCTACGAGCAGTACTTC.

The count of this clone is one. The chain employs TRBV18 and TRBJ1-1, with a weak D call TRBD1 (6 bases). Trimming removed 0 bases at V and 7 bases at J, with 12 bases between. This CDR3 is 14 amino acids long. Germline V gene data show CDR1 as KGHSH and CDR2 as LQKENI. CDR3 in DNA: TGTGCCAGCTCACCACCATCAGGGGCGGATGAAGCTTTCTTT. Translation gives CASSPPSGADEAFF.

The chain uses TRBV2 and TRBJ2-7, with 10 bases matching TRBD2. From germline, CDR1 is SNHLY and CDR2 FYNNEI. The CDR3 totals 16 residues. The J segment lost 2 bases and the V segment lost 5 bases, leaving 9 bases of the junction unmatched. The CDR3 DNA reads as TGTGCCAGCAGTCCTCTAACTAGCGGGATACCCTACGAGCAGTACTTC. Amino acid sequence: CASSPLTSGIPYEQYF.

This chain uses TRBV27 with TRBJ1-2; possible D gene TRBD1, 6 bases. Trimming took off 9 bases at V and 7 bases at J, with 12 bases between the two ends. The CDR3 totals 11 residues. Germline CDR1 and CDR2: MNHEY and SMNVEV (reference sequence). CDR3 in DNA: TGTGCCAGTTCACCAGGGGCTGGCTACACCTTC. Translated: CASSPGAGYTF.

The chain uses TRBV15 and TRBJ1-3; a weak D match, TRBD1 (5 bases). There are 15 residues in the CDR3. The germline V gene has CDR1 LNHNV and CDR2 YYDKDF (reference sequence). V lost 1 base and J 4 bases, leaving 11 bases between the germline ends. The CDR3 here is CATSRATTVGNTIYF. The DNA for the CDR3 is TGTGCCACCAGCAGAGCCACGACAGTAGGAAACACCATATATTTT.

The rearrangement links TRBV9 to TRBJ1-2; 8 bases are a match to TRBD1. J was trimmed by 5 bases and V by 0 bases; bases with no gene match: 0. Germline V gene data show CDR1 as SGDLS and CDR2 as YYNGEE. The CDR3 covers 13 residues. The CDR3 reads CASSVGTGYGYTF. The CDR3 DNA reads TGTGCCAGCAGCGTAGGGACAGGGTATGGCTACACCTTC.

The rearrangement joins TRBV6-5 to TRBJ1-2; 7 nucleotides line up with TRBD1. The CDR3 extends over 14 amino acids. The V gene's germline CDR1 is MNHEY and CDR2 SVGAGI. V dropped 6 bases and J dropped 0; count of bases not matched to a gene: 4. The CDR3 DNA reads TGTGCCAGCAGACCGGGACAGACTAACTATGGCTACACCTTC. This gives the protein CASRPGQTNYGYTF.

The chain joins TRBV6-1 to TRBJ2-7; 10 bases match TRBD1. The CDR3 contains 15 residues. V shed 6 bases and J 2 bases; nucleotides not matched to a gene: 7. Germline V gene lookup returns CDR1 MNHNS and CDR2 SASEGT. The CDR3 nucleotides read TGTGCCAGCAGCGGGAGGGACAGGGGAACCTACGAGCAGTACTTC. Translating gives CASSGRDRGTYEQYF.

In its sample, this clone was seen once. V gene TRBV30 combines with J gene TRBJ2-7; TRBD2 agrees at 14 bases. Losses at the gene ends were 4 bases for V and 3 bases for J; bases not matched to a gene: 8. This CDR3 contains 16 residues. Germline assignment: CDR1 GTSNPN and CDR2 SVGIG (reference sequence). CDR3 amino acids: CAWTRGTSGGDYEQYF. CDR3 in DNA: TGTGCCTGGACCCGCGGGACTAGCGGGGGCGACTACGAGCAGTACTTC.

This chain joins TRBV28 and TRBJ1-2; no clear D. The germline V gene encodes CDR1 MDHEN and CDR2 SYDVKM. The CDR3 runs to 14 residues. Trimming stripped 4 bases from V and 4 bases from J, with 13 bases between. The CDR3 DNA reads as TGTGCCAGCAGTTCGACAACAGTCAGCTATGGCTACACCTTC. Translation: CASSSTTVSYGYTF.

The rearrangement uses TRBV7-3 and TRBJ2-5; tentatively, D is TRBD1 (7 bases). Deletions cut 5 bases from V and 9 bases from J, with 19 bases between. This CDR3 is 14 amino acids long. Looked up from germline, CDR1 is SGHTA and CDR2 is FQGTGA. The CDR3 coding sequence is TGTGCCAGCAGCCCTGGAGGGGGTCAGGGGGCCCAGTACTTC. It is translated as CASSPGGGQGAQYF.

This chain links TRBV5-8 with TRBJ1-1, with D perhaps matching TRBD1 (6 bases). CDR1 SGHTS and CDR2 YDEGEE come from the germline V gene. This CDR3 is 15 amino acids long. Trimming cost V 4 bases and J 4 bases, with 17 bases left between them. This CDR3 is CASSGSGGARTEAFF. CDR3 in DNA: TGTGCCAGCAGCGGCTCTGGGGGGGCTCGCACTGAAGCTTTCTTT.